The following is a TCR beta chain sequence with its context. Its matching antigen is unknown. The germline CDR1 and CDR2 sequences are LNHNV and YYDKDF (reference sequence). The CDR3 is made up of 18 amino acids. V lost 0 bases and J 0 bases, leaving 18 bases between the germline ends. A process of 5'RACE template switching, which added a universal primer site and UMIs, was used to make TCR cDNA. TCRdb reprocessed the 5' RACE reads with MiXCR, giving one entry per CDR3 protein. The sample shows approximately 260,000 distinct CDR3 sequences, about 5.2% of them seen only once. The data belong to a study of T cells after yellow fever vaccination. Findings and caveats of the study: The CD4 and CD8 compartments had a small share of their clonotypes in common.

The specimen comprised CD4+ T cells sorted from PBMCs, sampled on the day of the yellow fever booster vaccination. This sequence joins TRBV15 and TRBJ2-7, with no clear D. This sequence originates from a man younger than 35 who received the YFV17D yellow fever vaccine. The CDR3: CATSRDTFRTVYSYEQYV. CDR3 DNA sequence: TGTGCCACCAGCAGAGATACTTTCCGGACCGTATACTCCTACGAGCAGTACGTC.